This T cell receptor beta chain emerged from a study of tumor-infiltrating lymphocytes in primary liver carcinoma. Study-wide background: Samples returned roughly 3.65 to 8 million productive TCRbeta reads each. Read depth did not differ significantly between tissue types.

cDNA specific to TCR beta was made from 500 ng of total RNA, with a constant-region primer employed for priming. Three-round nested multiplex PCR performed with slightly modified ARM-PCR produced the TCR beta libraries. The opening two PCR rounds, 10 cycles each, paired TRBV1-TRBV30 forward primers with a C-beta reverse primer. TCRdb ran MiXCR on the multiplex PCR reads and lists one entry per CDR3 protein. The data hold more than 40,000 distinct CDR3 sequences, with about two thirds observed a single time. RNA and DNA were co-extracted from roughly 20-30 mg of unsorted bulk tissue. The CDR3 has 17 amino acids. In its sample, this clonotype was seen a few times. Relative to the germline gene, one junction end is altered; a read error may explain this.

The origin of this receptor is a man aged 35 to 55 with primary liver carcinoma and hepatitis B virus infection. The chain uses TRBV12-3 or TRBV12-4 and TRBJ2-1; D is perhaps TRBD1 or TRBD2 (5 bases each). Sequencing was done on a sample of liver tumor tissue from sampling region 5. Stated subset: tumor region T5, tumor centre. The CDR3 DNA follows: TGTGCCAGCAGTCCCTCTCGGGGCGGCAGCTCCCACAATGAGCAGTTCTTC. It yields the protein CASSPSRGGSSHNEQFF.